Presented here are 22 T cell receptor beta chains from one specimen sequenced in a study of cytomegalovirus exposure and HLA in healthy donors. Researchers ran the PCR with 60 Vbeta and 13 Jbeta primers. Assay used: immunoSEQ multiplex PCR; TCRdb lists only in-frame clones, some missing. The sample gives roughly 150,000 clones, 60% to 80% of which show up once; under 2.5% is in the top ten. The sample taken for sequencing was PBMCs. The receptors originated from a man between 25 and 39 years old in good health and CMV-seronegative.

V usage is TRBV5-1 and J usage is TRBJ2-5; the match to TRBD1 covers 8 bases. The V gene end was trimmed by 4 bases and the J gene end by 3 bases; junction bases not matched to a gene: 5. CDR1 is SGHRS and CDR2 is YFSETQ in the germline V gene. CDR3 length: 14 residues. The CDR3 nucleotides are TGCGCCAGCAGCCTCGGACAGGGTAAAGAGACCCAGTACTTC. Residues: CASSLGQGKETQYF. The full variable domain, in which reference TRBV5-1 and TRBJ2-5 provide the parts outside the CDR3, is KAGVTQTPRYLIKTRGQQVTLSCSPISGHRSVSWYQQTPGQGLQFLFEYFSETQRNKGNFPGRFSGRQFSNSRSEMNVSTLELGDSALYLCASSLGQGKETQYFGPGTRLLVL.

V usage is TRBV5-1 and J usage is TRBJ1-3, with D tentatively TRBD1 (6 bases). V was clipped by 4 bases and J by 0 bases, with 14 bases between them. The CDR3 sequence is 16 residues long. Germline values: CDR1 SGHRS, CDR2 YFSETQ. DNA for the CDR3: TGCGCCAGCAGCCCCGACAGGCCCAACTCTGGAAACACCATATATTTT. Translation: CASSPDRPNSGNTIYF.

The chain has TRBV7-2 and TRBJ1-3, with D perhaps TRBD1 (5 bases). The CDR3 extends over 16 amino acids. CDR1 SGHTA and CDR2 FQGNSA come from the germline V gene. Trimming shortened V by 6 bases and J by 0 bases, and 15 bases separated the two germline ends. The CDR3 reads CASRPYADSSGNTIYF. DNA of the CDR3: TGTGCCAGCAGACCTTACGCAGACAGCTCTGGAAACACCATATATTTT.

The chain couples TRBV5-5 to TRBJ2-3, with D perhaps matching TRBD2 (6 bases). Germline CDR1 reads SGHKS; CDR2 reads YYEKEE (reference sequence). The CDR3 totals 15 residues. The V end lost 4 bases, the J end lost 5 bases, and 17 bases lay between the germline ends. The CDR3 DNA sequence: TGTGCCAGCAGCCCCATCCCTAGCGTCGGAGATACGCAGTATTTT. Translating it yields CASSPIPSVGDTQYF.

V and J are TRBV2 and TRBJ2-1; D is possibly TRBD2 (5 bases). The CDR3 has 14 residues. V was trimmed by 9 bases and J by 0 bases, leaving 12 bases between them. Germline loops: CDR1 SNHLY, CDR2 FYNNEI. The CDR3 reads CARGAAHSYNEQFF. In DNA, the CDR3 is TGTGCCAGGGGAGCTGCCCACTCCTACAATGAGCAGTTCTTC.

This sequence joins TRBV30 and TRBJ2-1, with 10 bases matching TRBD2. The V gene's germline CDR1 is GTSNPN and CDR2 SVGIG (reference sequence). The CDR3 is 15 residues long. J gave up 6 bases and V 5 bases, and 10 bases lay outside the gene matches. Here the CDR3 reads CAWWGSGRASNEQFF. The CDR3 nucleotides read TGTGCCTGGTGGGGAAGCGGGAGGGCCAGCAATGAGCAGTTCTTC.

This rearrangement joins TRBV28 to TRBJ1-5; D unresolved. V dropped 8 bases and J dropped 1 base, with 6 bases sitting between them. Germline loops: CDR1 MDHEN, CDR2 SYDVKM. The CDR3 runs to 12 residues. CDR3 bases: TGTGCCAGCCGGGTGAGCAATCAGCCCCAGCATTTT. This codes for CASRVSNQPQHF.

The chain is built from TRBV2 and TRBJ2-3; D is perhaps TRBD2 (7 bases). The CDR3 is made up of 14 amino acids. The germline V gene encodes CDR1 SNHLY and CDR2 FYNNEI. Trimming took 6 bases from V and 6 from J, leaving 16 bases between them. The CDR3 nucleotides read TGTGCCAGCAGGAGCGGGACATCATTGGATACGCAGTATTTT. It is translated as CASRSGTSLDTQYF.

V gene TRBV5-1 combines with J gene TRBJ2-5; 7 nucleotides align to TRBD2. The better agreement between TRBJ2-7 and the DNA end casts doubt on the J call. Germline V gene data show CDR1 as SGHRS and CDR2 as YFSETQ. The CDR3 length is 16 residues. The CDR3 nucleotides read TGCGCCAGCAGCTTCCTACGGCGTGGCGGGAGAACCGAGCAGTACTTC. Protein: CASSFLRRGGRTEQYF.

This clone was recorded a few times. The chain employs TRBV11-2 and TRBJ2-7, with D tentatively TRBD2 (6 bases). The germline gives CDR1 SGHAT, CDR2 FQNNGV. CDR3 length equals 16 residues. Trimming took 4 bases from V and 0 from J, leaving 16 bases between them. The CDR3 reads CASSSKGTASSYEQYF. Here the CDR3 DNA reads TGTGCCAGCAGCTCCAAAGGGACTGCTAGCTCCTACGAGCAGTACTTC.

The CDR3 loop reads CASSETKQYTEAFF. The CDR3 region has the DNA TGTGCCAGCAGTGAGACGAAACAGTACACTGAAGCTTTCTTT. The chain recombines TRBV6-1 with TRBJ1-1, with unresolved D. Trimming shortened V by 3 bases and J by 3 bases, and 11 bases separated the two germline ends. The germline CDR1 and CDR2 sequences are MNHNS and SASEGT. This CDR3 region has 14 residues.

CDR3 protein: CASSLPTSASTDTQYF. CDR3 DNA sequence: TGCGCCAGCAGCCTACCGACTAGCGCAAGCACAGATACGCAGTATTTT. The chain combines TRBV5-1 with TRBJ2-3, with TRBD2 identical over 8 bases. The V segment lost 4 bases and the J segment 0 bases; nucleotides outside the gene matches: 7. This CDR3 spans 16 amino acids. Germline-derived CDR1 and CDR2 are SGHRS and YFSETQ.

V and J are TRBV2 and TRBJ2-7; possible D gene TRBD1, 5 bases. The ends were cut back, 7 bases at V and 3 bases at J, with 13 bases in the middle. This CDR3 has 13 residues. Germline loops: CDR1 SNHLY, CDR2 FYNNEI. CDR3 sequence reads: CASTMARDYEQYF. The CDR3 nucleotides read TGTGCCAGCACAATGGCCAGGGACTACGAGCAGTACTTC.

This chain links TRBV28 with TRBJ2-4, with D possibly TRBD1 on 6 matching bases. The CDR3 spans 13 residues. V was pared by 8 bases and J by 7 bases, with 15 bases between. Per germline, CDR1 MDHEN and CDR2 SYDVKM. The CDR3 reads CASQTGTGNIQYF. The CDR3 nucleotides read TGTGCCAGCCAAACAGGGACGGGGAACATTCAGTACTTC.

This chain joins TRBV30 and TRBJ2-1; 7 bases agree with TRBD1. The V gene end was trimmed by 3 bases and the J gene end by 5 bases; junction bases not matched to a gene: 7. Per the germline V gene, CDR1 is GTSNPN and CDR2 is SVGIG (reference sequence). This CDR3 contains 14 residues. CDR3 bases: TGTGCCTGGAGCGATGACAGGGTACACAATGAGCAGTTCTTC. Protein: CAWSDDRVHNEQFF.

This rearrangement joins TRBV5-1 to TRBJ2-2; 8 bases are a match to TRBD2. Losses at the gene ends were 0 bases for V and 6 bases for J; bases not matched to a gene: 4. From germline, CDR1 is SGHRS and CDR2 YFSETQ. CDR3 length equals 15 residues. CDR3 amino acids: CASSLAGLASGELFF. CDR3 DNA: TGCGCCAGCAGCTTGGCCGGACTAGCTTCCGGGGAGCTGTTTTTT.

This clone has just one count. This chain links TRBV4-2 with TRBJ1-3, with TRBD1 identical over 7 bases. This CDR3 region has 15 residues. Per the germline V gene, CDR1 is LGHNA and CDR2 is YNFKEQ. V lost 2 bases to trimming and J lost 4 bases; unmatched junction nucleotides: 5. The CDR3: CASSQRQGDGNTIYF. CDR3 in DNA: TGTGCCAGCAGCCAACGACAGGGCGACGGAAACACCATATATTTT.

The rearrangement links TRBV27 to TRBJ2-1, with TRBD1 matching over 8 bases. This CDR3 has 19 residues. The V gene's germline CDR1 is MNHEY and CDR2 SMNVEV (reference sequence). J was trimmed by 4 bases and V by 5 bases; bases with no gene match: 19. For the CDR3, the DNA is TGTGCCAGCAGTCCCCGCGGACAGGGTAGGTTTAGGACGTACAATGAGCAGTTCTTC. Protein sequence: CASSPRGQGRFRTYNEQFF.

This chain connects TRBV11-2 to TRBJ2-7, with 10 bases identical to TRBD1. This CDR3 region has 14 residues. The V gene end was trimmed by 5 bases and the J gene end by 2 bases; junction bases not matched to a gene: 3. Germline loops: CDR1 SGHAT, CDR2 FQNNGV. Here the CDR3 DNA reads TGTGCCAGCAGCCCCGGGACAGGGGCCTACGAGCAGTACTTC. This sequence encodes CASSPGTGAYEQYF.

This chain links TRBV10-3 with TRBJ2-2; 8 nucleotides match TRBD1. Germline CDR1 is ENHRY and CDR2 is SYGVKD. This CDR3 spans 16 amino acids. The trim removed 6 bases at V and 5 bases at J, leaving 11 bases unmatched. The CDR3 spells CAISPTGGRITGELFF. CDR3 in DNA: TGTGCCATCAGCCCCACAGGGGGAAGGATAACCGGGGAGCTGTTTTTT.

The chain joins TRBV5-4 to TRBJ2-1, with D possibly matching TRBD2 (5 bases). This CDR3 comprises 15 residues. The V and J ends lost 1 base and 8 bases respectively, with 16 bases between them. The germline V gene encodes CDR1 SGHNT and CDR2 YYREEE (reference sequence). Here the CDR3 DNA reads TGTGCCAGCAGCTTGTATGTAGTAGGGCGGGATGAGCAGTTCTTC. Translating it yields CASSLYVVGRDEQFF.

The genes are TRBV7-9 and TRBJ1-5; D not certain. There are 12 residues in the CDR3. Germline lookup yields CDR1 SEHNR and CDR2 FQNEAQ (reference sequence). Trimming left V 4 bases short and J 10 bases short, with 11 bases between. In DNA form, the CDR3 reads TGTGCCAGCAGCTCCCCCGGGAGCCCCCAGCATTTT. It codes for CASSSPGSPQHF. Complete variable domain (other parts from reference TRBV7-9 and TRBJ1-5): DTGVSQNPRHKITKRGQNVTFRCDPISEHNRLYWYRQTLGQGPEFLTYFQNEAQLEKSRLLSDRFSAERPKGSFSTLEIQRTEQGDSAMYLCASSSPGSPQHFGDGTRLSIL.